This paragraph reports one TCR beta chain. The assay used was immunoSEQ (version v3.0), run at survey level. Repertoires were generated with immunoSEQ multiplex PCR, while TCRdb's copy carries only in-frame clones and drops some. This sample yields roughly 40,000 clones, of which 94% are seen a single time; under 2.5% belongs to the top ten. Looked up from germline, CDR1 is LNHDA and CDR2 is SQIVND (reference sequence). V was shortened by 10 bases and J by 6 bases, with 18 bases between the two germline ends. The CDR3 length is 14 residues. The entry originates in a study of long-term antiretroviral therapy in people with HIV.

The chain links TRBV19 to TRBJ1-4; D might be TRBD1 (5 bases). The TCR comes from a man aged 25 to 40 with HIV. Sample: unsorted PBMCs, taken 9 to 9.5 years after starting antiretroviral therapy. CDR3 DNA: TGTGCCACCCGAAGTGGGGCAGAGGATGAAAAACTGTTTTTT. The encoded protein is CATRSGAEDEKLFF.